This TCR beta chain is drawn from a study of blood T cell repertoires in COVID-19. Across the whole study: Specimens from acute and convalescent COVID-19 originated in the United States, Italy and Spain. T cells, B-cell-depleted T cells, or PBMCs provided the cDNA or gDNA that served as material.

This clone has only a few counts. The CDR3 has 17 amino acids. V was clipped by 1 base and J by 3 bases; unmatched bases: 7. In germline, CDR1 is SEHNR, CDR2 FQNEAQ (reference sequence). How the authors handled the data: Amplification with reference gene primers provided the estimates of nucleated cell counts. Generated by immunoSEQ multiplex PCR, the TCRdb table keeps only in-frame clones and is missing some. The DNA was the basis for D and trimming; V, J and clone size are from that table. The sample includes 400,000 or so clones, about 89% seen only once; the top ten take around 1.9%. The sequencing sample was made of PBMCs or T cells enriched from blood (not recorded which). The source of this sequence is a man aged 40-49 years in a cohort exposed to, infected with or recovered from COVID-19 (not recorded which). The V call is TRBV7-9, the J call TRBJ1-4; 8 bases are a match to TRBD1. The CDR3 sequence: CASSLGQGAQANEKLFF. The DNA of the CDR3 is TGTGCCAGCAGCTTAGGGCAGGGGGCGCAGGCTAATGAAAAACTGTTTTTT.